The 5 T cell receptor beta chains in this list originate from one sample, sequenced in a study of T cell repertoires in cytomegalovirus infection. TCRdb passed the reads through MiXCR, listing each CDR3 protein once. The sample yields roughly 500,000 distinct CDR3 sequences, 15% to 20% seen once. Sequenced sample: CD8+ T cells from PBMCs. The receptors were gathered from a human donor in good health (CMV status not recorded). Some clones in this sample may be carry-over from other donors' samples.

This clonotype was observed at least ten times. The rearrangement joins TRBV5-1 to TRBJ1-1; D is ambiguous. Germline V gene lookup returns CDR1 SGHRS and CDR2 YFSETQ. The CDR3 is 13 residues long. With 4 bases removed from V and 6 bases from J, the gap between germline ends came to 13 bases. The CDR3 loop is CASSADRISEAFF. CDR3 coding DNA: TGCGCCAGCAGCGCGGACCGAATCTCTGAAGCTTTCTTT. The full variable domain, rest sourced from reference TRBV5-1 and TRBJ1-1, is KAGVTQTPRYLIKTRGQQVTLSCSPISGHRSVSWYQQTPGQGLQFLFEYFSETQRNKGNFPGRFSGRQFSNSRSEMNVSTLELGDSALYLCASSADRISEAFFGQGTRLTVV.

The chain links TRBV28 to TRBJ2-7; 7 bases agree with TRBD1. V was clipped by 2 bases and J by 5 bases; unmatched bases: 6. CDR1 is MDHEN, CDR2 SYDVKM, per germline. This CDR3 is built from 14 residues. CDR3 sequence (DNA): TGTGCCAGCAGTTTAGCACTAGGGGGCAACGAGCAGTACTTC. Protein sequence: CASSLALGGNEQYF. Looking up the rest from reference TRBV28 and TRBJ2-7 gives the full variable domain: DVKVTQSSRYLVKRTGEKVFLECVQDMDHENMFWYRQDPGLGLRLIYFSYDVKMKEKGDIPEGYSVSREKKERFSLILESASTNQTSMYLCASSLALGGNEQYFGPGTRLTVT.

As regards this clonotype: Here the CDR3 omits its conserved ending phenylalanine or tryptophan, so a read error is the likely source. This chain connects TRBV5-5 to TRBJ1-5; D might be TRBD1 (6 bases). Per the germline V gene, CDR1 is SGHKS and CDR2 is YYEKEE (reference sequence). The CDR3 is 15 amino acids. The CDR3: CARSLGRGSNQPQHL. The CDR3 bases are TGTGCCAGAAGCTTGGGGAGGGGGAGCAATCAGCCCCAGCATTTA.

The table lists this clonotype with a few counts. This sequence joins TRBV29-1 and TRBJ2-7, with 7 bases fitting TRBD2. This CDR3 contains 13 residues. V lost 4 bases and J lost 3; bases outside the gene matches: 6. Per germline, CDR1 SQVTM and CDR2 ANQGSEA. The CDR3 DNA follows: TGCAGCGTTGCTGGCGGGAGTGGCTACGAGCAGTACTTC. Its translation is CSVAGGSGYEQYF.

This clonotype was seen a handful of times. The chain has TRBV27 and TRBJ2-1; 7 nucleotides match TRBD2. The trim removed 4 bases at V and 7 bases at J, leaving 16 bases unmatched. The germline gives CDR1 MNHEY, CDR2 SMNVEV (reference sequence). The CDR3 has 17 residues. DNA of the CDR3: TGTGCCAGCAGTTGGGGTCGGGGGGACCTGGAGTGGAATGAGCAGTTCTTC. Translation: CASSWGRGDLEWNEQFF.